A selection of T cell receptor beta chains follows, all from one sample in a study of tumor T cells in aggressive B-cell lymphoma. The assay was immunoSEQ multiplex PCR, and TCRdb's table has in-frame clones only and misses some. The sample has a few thousand clones, approximately 95% seen once. Sequenced: tumor tissue. The origin of the receptors is an adult with diffuse large B cell lymphoma. Both conserved end residues are part of each CDR3. The D gene is left open where the match is weak. Where a row states a size, it is once, few, many or the class of an expanded clone; other rows omit it.

j_gene: TRBJ1-1
abundance: .
v_gene: TRBV27
d_gene: TRBD1
CDR3nt: TGTGCCAGCAGTACACGGACAGGGGTCGTCGTCACTGAAGCTTTCTTT
CDR3aa: CASSTRTGVVVTEAFF

j_gene: TRBJ2-7
abundance: .
v_gene: TRBV5-1
d_gene: .
CDR3nt: TGCGCCAGCAATCAGGTCTCGGCAGGAACGTCTCGATCCTACGAGCAGTACTTC
CDR3aa: CASNQVSAGTSRSYEQYF

j_gene: TRBJ2-2
abundance: few
v_gene: TRBV10-3
d_gene: .
CDR3nt: TGTGCCATCAGTGAGCCCCCCGGGACTGCCAACACCGGGGAGCTGTTTTTT
CDR3aa: CAISEPPGTANTGELFF

j_gene: TRBJ1-4
abundance: .
v_gene: TRBV5-8
d_gene: TRBD1
CDR3nt: TGTGCCAGCAGCTTGGCGGACAGGCAGAATGAAAAACTGTTTTTT
CDR3aa: CASSLADRQNEKLFF

j_gene: TRBJ2-6
abundance: .
v_gene: TRBV5-4
d_gene: .
CDR3nt: TGTACCAGCAGCTTGAACGACAATGCTATCGTCCTGACTTTC
CDR3aa: CTSSLNDNAIVLTF

j_gene: TRBJ2-4
abundance: .
v_gene: TRBV23-1
d_gene: .
CDR3nt: TGCGCCAGTAACGGAAGGGGGTTGCGGCAGGAGTGGGGGGGAGCCAAAAACATTCAGTACTTC
CDR3aa: CASNGRGLRQEWGGAKNIQYF

j_gene: TRBJ2-7
abundance: .
v_gene: TRBV4-3
d_gene: .
CDR3nt: TGCGCCAGCAGCCAAGAACCCCCATCAGCGTTCAGCTCCTACGAGCAGTACTTC
CDR3aa: CASSQEPPSAFSSYEQYF

j_gene: TRBJ1-2
abundance: .
v_gene: TRBV4-3
d_gene: .
CDR3nt: TGCGCCAGCAGTCCTGACAGAACCAATGGCTACACCTTC
CDR3aa: CASSPDRTNGYTF

j_gene: TRBJ1-6
abundance: .
v_gene: TRBV15
d_gene: TRBD1
CDR3nt: TGTGCCACCAGCAGGGACAGGGGGCTGGATTCACCCCTCCACTTT
CDR3aa: CATSRDRGLDSPLHF

j_gene: TRBJ1-3
abundance: .
v_gene: TRBV19
d_gene: TRBD1
CDR3nt: TGTGCCAGTACCAAGGGGACAGGAACCTCTGGAAACACCATATATTTT
CDR3aa: CASTKGTGTSGNTIYF

j_gene: TRBJ2-3
abundance: .
v_gene: TRBV9
d_gene: .
CDR3nt: TGTGCCAGCAGCGTAGTCTTGGATACGCAGTATTTT
CDR3aa: CASSVVLDTQYF

j_gene: TRBJ2-7
abundance: .
v_gene: TRBV18
d_gene: .
CDR3nt: TGTGCCAGCTCACCGCCGGGCGGGATAACCTACGAGCAGTACTTC
CDR3aa: CASSPPGGITYEQYF

j_gene: TRBJ2-5
abundance: .
v_gene: TRBV28
d_gene: TRBD2
CDR3nt: TGTGCCAGCAGTTTGGCGGGAGTTGGGCAAGAGACCCAGTACTTC
CDR3aa: CASSLAGVGQETQYF

j_gene: TRBJ1-2
abundance: .
v_gene: TRBV28
d_gene: TRBD1
CDR3nt: TGTGCCAGCAGCAGGGACAGGACCAACTATGGCTACACCTTC
CDR3aa: CASSRDRTNYGYTF

j_gene: TRBJ1-2
abundance: .
v_gene: TRBV5-1
d_gene: .
CDR3nt: TGCGCCAGCAGCTTGGGGGGCAGGGGAACCTATGGCTACACCTTC
CDR3aa: CASSLGGRGTYGYTF

j_gene: TRBJ2-5
abundance: .
v_gene: TRBV6-1
d_gene: .
CDR3nt: TGTGCCAGCAGTGATCCGGGGAACCAAGAGACCCAGTACTTC
CDR3aa: CASSDPGNQETQYF

j_gene: TRBJ1-2
abundance: .
v_gene: TRBV6-1
d_gene: .
CDR3nt: TGTGCCAGCAGTACTCTAGAATCGGGGGGCTACACCTTC
CDR3aa: CASSTLESGGYTF

j_gene: TRBJ2-1
abundance: .
v_gene: TRBV30
d_gene: .
CDR3nt: TGTGCCTGGAGCACAGGGAGCTCCTACAATGAGCAGTTCTTC
CDR3aa: CAWSTGSSYNEQFF

j_gene: TRBJ1-1
abundance: .
v_gene: TRBV29-1
d_gene: .
CDR3nt: TGCAGTGCTACGAGGGCTGAAGCTTTCTTT
CDR3aa: CSATRAEAFF

j_gene: TRBJ1-2
abundance: .
v_gene: TRBV4-3
d_gene: .
CDR3nt: TGCGCCAGCAGCCAGGTGGGGGGAGATGGCTACACCTTC
CDR3aa: CASSQVGGDGYTF

j_gene: TRBJ2-5
abundance: .
v_gene: TRBV5-1
d_gene: TRBD2
CDR3nt: TGCGCCAGCAGCGCGGGACTAGCGGGGGTCGAGACCCAGTACTTC
CDR3aa: CASSAGLAGVETQYF

j_gene: TRBJ1-5
abundance: .
v_gene: TRBV7-2
d_gene: TRBD1
CDR3nt: TGTGCCAGCAGCTGGGACAGGGATCAGCCCCAGCATTTT
CDR3aa: CASSWDRDQPQHF

j_gene: TRBJ2-2
abundance: once
v_gene: TRBV29-1
d_gene: .
CDR3nt: TGCAGCGTTAACCGGGACACACACACCGGGGAGCTGTTTTTT
CDR3aa: CSVNRDTHTGELFF

j_gene: TRBJ2-1
abundance: .
v_gene: TRBV11-1
d_gene: .
CDR3nt: TGTGCCAGCAGCTTAGGAGGGAAATACTCCTACAATGAGCAGTTCTTC
CDR3aa: CASSLGGKYSYNEQFF

j_gene: TRBJ2-7
abundance: .
v_gene: TRBV11-2
d_gene: .
CDR3nt: TGTGCCAGCAGGAAACCAGGGTTAACCTACGAGCAGTACTTC
CDR3aa: CASRKPGLTYEQYF

j_gene: TRBJ1-2
abundance: .
v_gene: TRBV7-8
d_gene: TRBD1
CDR3nt: TGTGCCAGCAGCGTGGACAGGGGTCACTATGGCTACACCTTC
CDR3aa: CASSVDRGHYGYTF

j_gene: TRBJ2-1
abundance: .
v_gene: TRBV19
d_gene: TRBD2
CDR3nt: TGTGCCAGTAGTACGACAACTGTAGCGGGAGGTCCGTACAATGAGCAGTTCTTC
CDR3aa: CASSTTTVAGGPYNEQFF

j_gene: TRBJ2-7
abundance: once
v_gene: TRBV6-1
d_gene: .
CDR3nt: TGTGCCAGCAGTGTTAGGACAACCAACTACGAGCAGTACTTC
CDR3aa: CASSVRTTNYEQYF

j_gene: TRBJ2-7
abundance: .
v_gene: TRBV30
d_gene: TRBD1
CDR3nt: TGTGCCTGGAGCACTGGGACAGGGTCCTACGAGCAGTACTTC
CDR3aa: CAWSTGTGSYEQYF

j_gene: TRBJ1-3
abundance: .
v_gene: TRBV7-2
d_gene: TRBD1
CDR3nt: TGTGCCAGCAGCCCGACCCTGGCAGGGGGCTACTCTGGAAACACCATATATTTT
CDR3aa: CASSPTLAGGYSGNTIYF

j_gene: TRBJ1-5
abundance: .
v_gene: TRBV9
d_gene: .
CDR3nt: TGTGCCAGCAGCGCCGGGACTGACAATCAGCCCCAGCATTTT
CDR3aa: CASSAGTDNQPQHF

j_gene: TRBJ1-1
abundance: .
v_gene: TRBV7-8
d_gene: .
CDR3nt: TGTGCCAGCGTCATGGAGGGCATGTCGGACACTGAAGCTTTCTTT
CDR3aa: CASVMEGMSDTEAFF

j_gene: TRBJ1-1
abundance: .
v_gene: TRBV19
d_gene: .
CDR3nt: TGTGCCAGTAGGGCGGCGGCTACTGAAGCTTTCTTT
CDR3aa: CASRAAATEAFF

j_gene: TRBJ2-5
abundance: .
v_gene: TRBV5-8
d_gene: TRBD1
CDR3nt: TGTGCCAGCAGCTTGAACAGGGGAAAGGGGGAGACCCAGTACTTC
CDR3aa: CASSLNRGKGETQYF

j_gene: TRBJ2-5
abundance: .
v_gene: TRBV19
d_gene: TRBD1
CDR3nt: TGTGCCAGTAGAAACAGGGGGCAAGAGACCCAGTACTTC
CDR3aa: CASRNRGQETQYF

j_gene: TRBJ2-7
abundance: .
v_gene: TRBV9
d_gene: .
CDR3nt: TGTGCCAGCAGCGTAGCGTCAGGGGCCTTCGACGAGCAGTACTTC
CDR3aa: CASSVASGAFDEQYF

j_gene: TRBJ2-5
abundance: .
v_gene: TRBV7-3
d_gene: .
CDR3nt: TGTGCCAGCAGCCCTGAAGGGGGACGGAAAGATAAGAACTTC
CDR3aa: CASSPEGGRKDKNF

j_gene: TRBJ1-1
abundance: .
v_gene: TRBV7-9
d_gene: TRBD1
CDR3nt: TGTGCCAGCAGTTACCTGGGGACAGCGAACACTGAAGCTTTCTTT
CDR3aa: CASSYLGTANTEAFF

j_gene: TRBJ2-3
abundance: .
v_gene: TRBV7-2
d_gene: .
CDR3nt: TGTGCCAGCAGCCTGGGACAAATCACAGATACGCAGTATTTT
CDR3aa: CASSLGQITDTQYF

j_gene: TRBJ2-2
abundance: .
v_gene: TRBV6-1
d_gene: .
CDR3nt: TGTGCCAGCACATTTAACACCGGGGAGCTGTTTTTT
CDR3aa: CASTFNTGELFF

j_gene: TRBJ2-5
abundance: .
v_gene: TRBV5-1
d_gene: TRBD2
CDR3nt: TGCGCCAGCAGAGCCCCGGGGCAGGGAGGGGAGACCCAGTACTTC
CDR3aa: CASRAPGQGGETQYF

j_gene: TRBJ2-7
abundance: .
v_gene: TRBV4-2
d_gene: TRBD2
CDR3nt: TGTGCCAGCAGCCAGGGACTAGCGGGGGGCTCCTACGAGCAGTACTTC
CDR3aa: CASSQGLAGGSYEQYF

j_gene: TRBJ1-5
abundance: .
v_gene: TRBV9
d_gene: TRBD1
CDR3nt: TGTGCCAGCAGCGCCGGACAGGGACAGCCCCAGCATTTT
CDR3aa: CASSAGQGQPQHF